The 20 T cell receptor beta chains below all came from one sample that was sequenced in a study of blood T cell repertoires in COVID-19. TCRdb keeps only in-frame clones here, not all; method: immunoSEQ multiplex PCR. The sample includes 150,000 to 200,000 clones, around 87% of them seen just once. Sequencing was carried out using peripheral blood. These receptors were obtained from a woman of 80 years or more in a cohort sampled during active or convalescent COVID-19.

The V and J genes are TRBV6-2 or TRBV6-3 and TRBJ2-7; 7 bases map to TRBD2. The CDR3 contains 14 residues. J was trimmed by 4 bases and V by 4 bases; bases with no gene match: 7. Germline CDR1 and CDR2: MNHEY and SVGEGT. CDR3 amino acids: CASSSSRELYEQYF. CDR3 DNA: TGTGCCAGCAGTTCCTCGCGGGAGTTGTACGAGCAGTACTTC.

V gene TRBV6-2 or TRBV6-3 combines with J gene TRBJ1-6; D remains ambiguous. V was cut by 0 bases and J by 7 bases, with 10 bases left in between. The CDR3 is made up of 15 amino acids. CDR1 is MNHEY, CDR2 SVGEGT, per germline. For the CDR3, the DNA is TGTGCCAGCAGTTACTCGGGCGGGAGGAATTCACCCCTCCACTTT. Its translation: CASSYSGGRNSPLHF.

The chain employs TRBV7-2 and TRBJ2-1; D may be TRBD2 (6 bases). Trimming shortened V by 1 base and J by 7 bases, and 8 bases separated the two germline ends. The germline CDR1 and CDR2 sequences are SGHTA and FQGNSA. The CDR3 has 13 amino acids. The CDR3 DNA reads TGTGCCAGCAGCTTAGATGGGACTAATGAGCAGTTCTTC. Protein product: CASSLDGTNEQFF. Together with reference TRBV7-2 and TRBJ2-1, the CDR3 gives the full variable domain: GAGVSQSPSNKVTEKGKDVELRCDPISGHTALYWYRQSLGQGLEFLIYFQGNSAPDKSGLPSDRFSAERTGGSVSTLTIQRTQQEDSAVYLCASSLDGTNEQFFGPGTRLTVL.

The chain carries TRBV6-5 and TRBJ2-1; D is possibly TRBD2 (7 bases). Trimming left V 6 bases short and J 0 bases short, with 12 bases between. CDR3 length: 15 amino acids. In germline, CDR1 is MNHEY, CDR2 SVGAGI. This CDR3 is CASRAGGPSYNEQFF. The CDR3 region has the DNA TGTGCCAGCAGGGCCGGGGGGCCCTCCTACAATGAGCAGTTCTTC.

The genes are TRBV28 and TRBJ2-7; no firm D call. Germline-derived CDR1 and CDR2 are MDHEN and SYDVKM. The CDR3 is 14 residues long. V lost 3 bases, J lost 5 bases, and 14 bases lay in between. Written as DNA, the CDR3 is TGTGCCAGCAGTTTTCCGCCAGATTCCCACGAGCAGTACTTC. This encodes CASSFPPDSHEQYF.

This CDR3 is CASSLDIGDRVYGYTF. The DNA of the CDR3 is TGTGCCAGCAGCTTGGATATAGGGGACAGAGTCTATGGCTACACCTTC. This rearrangement joins TRBV5-4 to TRBJ1-2; the match to TRBD1 covers 7 bases. This CDR3 spans 16 amino acids. The trim removed 0 bases at V and 4 bases at J, leaving 9 bases unmatched. Germline-derived CDR1 and CDR2 are SGHNT and YYREEE (reference sequence).

V gene TRBV6-5 combines with J gene TRBJ2-1; 9 nucleotides line up with TRBD1. The germline V gene encodes CDR1 MNHEY and CDR2 SVGAGI. With V trimmed by 6 bases and J by 8 bases, 11 bases remained unmatched. CDR3 size: 15 residues. The CDR3 spells CASRPSGTGRDEQFF. CDR3 sequence (DNA): TGTGCCAGCAGGCCCTCCGGGACAGGGCGGGATGAGCAGTTCTTC.

The chain recombines TRBV6-5 with TRBJ2-3; unclear D gene. V was cut by 0 bases and J by 2 bases, with 12 bases left in between. CDR3 size: 16 residues. Looked up from germline, CDR1 is MNHEY and CDR2 is SVGAGI. DNA of the CDR3: TGTGCCAGCAGTTACTCGATCAATCAGGCCACAGATACGCAGTATTTT. Translating it yields CASSYSINQATDTQYF.

The CDR3 loop reads CAWSGVGHSEQYV. The CDR3 DNA reads TGTGCCTGGAGTGGGGTGGGGCACTCCGAGCAGTACGTC. V and J are TRBV30 and TRBJ2-7; weak D call: TRBD1 (5 bases). V was pared by 1 base and J by 6 bases, with 13 bases between. The CDR3 runs 13 residues. CDR1 is GTSNPN and CDR2 is SVGIG in the germline V gene (reference sequence).

The chain links TRBV4-2 to TRBJ2-6; D might be TRBD1 (5 bases). V shed 5 bases and J shed 0 bases, with 8 bases lying between them. Germline loops: CDR1 LGHNA, CDR2 YNFKEQ. The CDR3 is made up of 15 amino acids. The CDR3 is CASSGAISGANVLTF. As DNA, the CDR3 is TGTGCCAGCAGCGGGGCGATCTCTGGGGCCAACGTCCTGACTTTC.

The rearrangement uses TRBV11-3 and TRBJ2-3, with 7 nucleotides matching TRBD2. CDR1 is SGHNT and CDR2 is YENEEA in the germline V gene. This CDR3 spans 15 amino acids. The ends lost 5 bases at V and 0 bases at J; junction bases unmatched: 5. The CDR3 reads CASSPRRGSTDTQYF. CDR3 sequence (DNA): TGTGCCAGCAGCCCACGGCGGGGGAGCACAGATACGCAGTATTTT.

The chain couples TRBV27 to TRBJ2-3; a weak D match, TRBD2 (6 bases). Germline lookup yields CDR1 MNHEY and CDR2 SMNVEV (reference sequence). Trimming took 3 bases from V and 4 from J, leaving 17 bases between them. The CDR3 runs to 16 residues. The CDR3 region is CASSFLAADYSDTQYF. Written as DNA, the CDR3 is TGTGCCAGCAGTTTCTTAGCGGCCGATTACTCAGATACGCAGTATTTT.

The chain combines TRBV10-3 with TRBJ1-1; 9 bases agree with TRBD1. Germline V CDR1 and CDR2: ENHRY, SYGVKD. J was trimmed by 1 base and V by 2 bases; bases with no gene match: 8. The CDR3 contains 17 residues. The chain's CDR3 is CAISENGQGRGNTEAFF. CDR3 DNA sequence: TGTGCCATCAGTGAGAACGGACAGGGGAGGGGGAACACTGAAGCTTTCTTT.

This clone appeared many times. This chain connects TRBV4-1 to TRBJ1-1, with a weak D call TRBD1 (6 bases). Trimming removed 0 bases at V and 2 bases at J, with 10 bases between. Per the germline V gene, CDR1 is MGHRA and CDR2 is YSYEKL. CDR3 size: 15 residues. The CDR3 here is CASSQDIQGNTEAFF. The CDR3 nucleotides are TGCGCCAGCAGCCAAGATATACAGGGCAACACTGAAGCTTTCTTT.

The rearrangement joins TRBV2 to TRBJ1-3; D is uncertain. The V end was cut by 6 bases, the J end by 4 bases, with 10 bases between. The CDR3 is made up of 13 amino acids. CDR1 is SNHLY and CDR2 is FYNNEI in the germline V gene. In DNA, the CDR3 is TGTGCCAGCAGGGAGGACGTCGGAAACACCATATATTTT. Translation: CASREDVGNTIYF.

A single count supports this clone. The chain uses TRBV6-2 or TRBV6-3 and TRBJ1-1; TRBD1 matches at 9 bases. The CDR3 sequence is 14 residues long. Germline trimming cut 7 bases from V and 4 bases from J; bases unmatched to any gene: 7. Germline CDR1 is MNHEY and CDR2 is SVGEGT. Here the CDR3 reads CASIPTGGITEAFF. The CDR3, as DNA: TGTGCCAGCATCCCTACAGGGGGCATCACTGAAGCTTTCTTT.

The chain recombines TRBV5-5 with TRBJ1-4, with no clear D. The CDR3 totals 15 residues. V lost 2 bases to trimming and J lost 8 bases, with 16 bases between them. Germline CDR1 reads SGHKS; CDR2 reads YYEKEE (reference sequence). CDR3: CASSLERAPMEKLFF. CDR3 nucleotides: TGTGCCAGCAGCTTAGAGAGGGCGCCAATGGAAAAACTGTTTTTT.

The chain couples TRBV23-1 to TRBJ2-1, with 7 bases aligning to TRBD1. TRBV23-1 is known as an ORF, though its function is uncertain. This CDR3 is 15 amino acids long. Trimming at V came to 8 bases and at J to 9 bases, leaving 16 bases not matched to a gene. CDR3 DNA sequence: TGCGCCAGCCCCCCCTGGGACAGAAAACTTCGTGAGCAGTTCTTC. It encodes CASPPWDRKLREQFF.

This clone was seen a single time. The chain links TRBV3-1 (or the pseudogene TRBV3-2) to TRBJ1-3, with 7 bases lining up with TRBD1. Germline assignment: CDR1 LGHDT and CDR2 YNNKEL (reference sequence). The CDR3 covers 16 residues. V trimming: 1 base; J trimming: 3 bases; junction bases outside the gene matches: 6. CDR3 nucleotide sequence: TGTGCCAGCAGCCAAGCGGGAGGGGGCAATGGAAACACCATATATTTT. Encoded protein: CASSQAGGGNGNTIYF.

The chain combines TRBV24-1 with TRBJ1-2; 7 bases agree with TRBD1. Germline loops: CDR1 KGHDR, CDR2 SFDVKD. Trimming at V came to 2 bases and at J to 6 bases, leaving 8 bases not matched to a gene. The CDR3 spans 15 residues. The CDR3: CATSDSLDRVDGYTF. CDR3 bases: TGTGCCACCAGTGATTCGCTTGACAGGGTCGATGGCTACACCTTC.